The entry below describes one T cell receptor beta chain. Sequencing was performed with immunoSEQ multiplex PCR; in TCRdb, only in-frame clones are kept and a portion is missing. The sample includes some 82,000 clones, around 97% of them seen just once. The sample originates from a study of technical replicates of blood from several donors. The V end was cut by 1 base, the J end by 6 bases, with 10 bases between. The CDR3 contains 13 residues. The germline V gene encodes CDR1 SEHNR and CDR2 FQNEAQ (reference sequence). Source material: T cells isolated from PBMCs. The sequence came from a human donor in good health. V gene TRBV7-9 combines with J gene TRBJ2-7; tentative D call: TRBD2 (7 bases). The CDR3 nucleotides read TGTGCCAGCAGCTTAGACGGGGGGCTCGAGCAGTACTTC. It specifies CASSLDGGLEQYF.